This T cell receptor (beta chain) appears in the sequencing data of a study of cytomegalovirus exposure and HLA in healthy donors. Overall study context: Previous work identified roughly 120 million unique TCR beta sequences from some 170 million T cells.

The primer mix had 60 Vbeta and 13 Jbeta primers. The protocol was immunoSEQ multiplex PCR, while the TCRdb copy is restricted to in-frame clones and leaves out a portion. The repertoire holds some 54,000 clones, with 75% to 85% as singletons. This clone was counted a single time. Nominally healthy donors provided the samples, though records likely missed some immune exposures. The CDR3 covers 14 residues. The ends were cut back, 3 bases at V and 4 bases at J, with 12 bases in the middle. Germline V gene sequence: CDR1 KGHSH, CDR2 LQKENI. This receptor was obtained from a male donor in good health and CMV-seronegative. The chain has TRBV18 and TRBJ1-1; D is possibly TRBD1 (6 bases). The sample consisted of PBMCs. CDR3 sequence (DNA): TGTGCCAGCTCACCTCCGGACAGACTCACTGAAGCTTTCTTT. It codes for CASSPPDRLTEAFF.